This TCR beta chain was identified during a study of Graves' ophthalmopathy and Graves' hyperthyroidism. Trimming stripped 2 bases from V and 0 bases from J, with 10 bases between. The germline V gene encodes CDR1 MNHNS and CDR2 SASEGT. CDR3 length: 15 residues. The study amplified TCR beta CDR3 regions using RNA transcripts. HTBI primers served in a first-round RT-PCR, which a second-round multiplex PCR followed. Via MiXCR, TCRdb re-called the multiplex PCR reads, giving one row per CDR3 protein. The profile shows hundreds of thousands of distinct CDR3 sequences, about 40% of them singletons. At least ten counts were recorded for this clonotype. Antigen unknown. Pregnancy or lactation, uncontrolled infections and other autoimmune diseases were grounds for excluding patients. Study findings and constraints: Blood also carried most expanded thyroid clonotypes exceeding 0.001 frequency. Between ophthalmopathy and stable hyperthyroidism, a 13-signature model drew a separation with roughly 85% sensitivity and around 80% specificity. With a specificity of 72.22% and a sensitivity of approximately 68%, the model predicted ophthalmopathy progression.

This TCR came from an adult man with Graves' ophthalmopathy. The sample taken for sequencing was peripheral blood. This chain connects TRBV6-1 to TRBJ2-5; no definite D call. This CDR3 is CASSEIAGDQETQYF. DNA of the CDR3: TGTGCCAGCAGTGAAATTGCTGGGGACCAAGAGACCCAGTACTTC.